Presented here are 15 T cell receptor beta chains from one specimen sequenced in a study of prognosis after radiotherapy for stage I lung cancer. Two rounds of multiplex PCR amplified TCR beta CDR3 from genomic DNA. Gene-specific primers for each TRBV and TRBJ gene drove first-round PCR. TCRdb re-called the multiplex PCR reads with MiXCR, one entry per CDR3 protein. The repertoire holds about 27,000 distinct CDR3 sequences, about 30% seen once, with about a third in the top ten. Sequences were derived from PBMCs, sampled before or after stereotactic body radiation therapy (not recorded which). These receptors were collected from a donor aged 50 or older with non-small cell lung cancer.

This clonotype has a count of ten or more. The CDR3 here is CASSDVGGGRFTDTQYF. CDR3 in DNA: TGTGCCAGCAGTGATGTGGGGGGTGGGCGTTTCACAGATACGCAGTATTTT. The chain is built from TRBV5-5 and TRBJ2-3; weak D call: TRBD2 (6 bases). Trimming cost V 5 bases and J 2 bases, with 21 bases left between them. Germline V gives CDR1 SGHKS, CDR2 YYEKEE (reference sequence). This CDR3 has 17 amino acids.

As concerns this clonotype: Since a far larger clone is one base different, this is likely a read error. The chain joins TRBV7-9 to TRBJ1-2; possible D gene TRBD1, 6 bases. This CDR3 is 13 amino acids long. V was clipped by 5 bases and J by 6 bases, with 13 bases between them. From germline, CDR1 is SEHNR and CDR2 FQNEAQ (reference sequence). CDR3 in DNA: TGTGCCAGCAGCCTCCCCAACAGGGATGGCTACACCTTC. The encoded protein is CASSLPNRDGYTF. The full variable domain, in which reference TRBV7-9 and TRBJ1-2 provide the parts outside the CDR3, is DTGVSQNPRHKITKRGQNVTFRCDPISEHNRLYWYRQTLGQGPEFLTYFQNEAQLEKSRLLSDRFSAERPKGSFSTLEIQRTEQGDSAMYLCASSLPNRDGYTFGSGTRLTVV.

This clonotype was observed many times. The CDR3 DNA is TGTGCCAGTAGTATCGGACAGAACACCGGGGAGCTGTTTTTT. This codes for CASSIGQNTGELFF. The chain has TRBV19 and TRBJ2-2, with a possible D match to TRBD1 (5 bases). Germline V CDR1 and CDR2: LNHDA, SQIVND (reference sequence). The V and J ends lost 3 bases and 1 base respectively, with 6 bases between them. This CDR3 spans 14 amino acids.

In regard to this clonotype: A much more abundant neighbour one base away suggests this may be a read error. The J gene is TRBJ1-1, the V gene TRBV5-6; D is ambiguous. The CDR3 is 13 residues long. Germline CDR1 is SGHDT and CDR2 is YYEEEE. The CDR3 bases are TGTTCCAGCAGCTTGGCCTCGTTCCTTGAAGCTTTCTTT. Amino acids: CSSSLASFLEAFF.

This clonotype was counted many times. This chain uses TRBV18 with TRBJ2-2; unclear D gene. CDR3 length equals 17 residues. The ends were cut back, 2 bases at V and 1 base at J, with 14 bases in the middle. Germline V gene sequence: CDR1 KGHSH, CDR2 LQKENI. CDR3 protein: CASSPVVAGMNTGELFF. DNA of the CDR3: TGTGCCAGCTCACCAGTGGTAGCAGGCATGAACACCGGGGAGCTGTTTTTT. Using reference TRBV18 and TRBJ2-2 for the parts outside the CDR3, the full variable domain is NAGVMQNPRHLVRRRGQEARLRCSPMKGHSHVYWYRQLPEEGLKFMVYLQKENIIDESGMPKERFSAEFPKEGPSILRIQQVVRGDSAAYFCASSPVVAGMNTGELFFGEGSRLTVL.

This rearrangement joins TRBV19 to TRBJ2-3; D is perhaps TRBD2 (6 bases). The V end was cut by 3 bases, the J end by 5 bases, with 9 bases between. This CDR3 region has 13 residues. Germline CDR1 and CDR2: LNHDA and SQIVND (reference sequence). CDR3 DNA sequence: TGTGCCAGTAGTATTTTGGGGGGAGATACGCAGTATTTT. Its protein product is CASSILGGDTQYF.

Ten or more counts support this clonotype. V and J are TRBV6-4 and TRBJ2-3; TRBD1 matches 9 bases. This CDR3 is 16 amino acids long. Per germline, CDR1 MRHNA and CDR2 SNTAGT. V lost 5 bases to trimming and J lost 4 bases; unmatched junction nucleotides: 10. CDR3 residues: CASSKNRDRVPDTQYF. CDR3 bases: TGTGCCAGCAGTAAAAACCGGGACAGGGTTCCAGATACGCAGTATTTT.

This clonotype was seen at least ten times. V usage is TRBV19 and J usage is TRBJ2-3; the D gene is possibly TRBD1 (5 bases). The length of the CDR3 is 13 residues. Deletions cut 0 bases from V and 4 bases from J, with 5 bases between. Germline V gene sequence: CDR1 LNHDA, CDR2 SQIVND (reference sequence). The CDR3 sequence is CASSIEGADTQYF. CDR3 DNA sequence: TGTGCCAGTAGTATAGAAGGGGCAGATACGCAGTATTTT.

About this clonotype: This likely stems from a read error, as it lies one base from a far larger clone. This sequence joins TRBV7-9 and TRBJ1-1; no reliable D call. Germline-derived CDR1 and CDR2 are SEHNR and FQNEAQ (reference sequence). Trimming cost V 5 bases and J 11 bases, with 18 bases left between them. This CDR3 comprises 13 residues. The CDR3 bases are TGTGCCAGCAGCCGTGTACCACCCTCAATGGCTTTCTTT. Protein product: CASSRVPPSMAFF.

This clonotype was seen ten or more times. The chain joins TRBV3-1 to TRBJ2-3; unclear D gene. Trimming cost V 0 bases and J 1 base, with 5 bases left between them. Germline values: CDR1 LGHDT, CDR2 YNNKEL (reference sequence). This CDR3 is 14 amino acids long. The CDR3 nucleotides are TGTGCCAGCAGCCAAGAACCAGGCACAGATACGCAGTATTTT. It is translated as CASSQEPGTDTQYF.

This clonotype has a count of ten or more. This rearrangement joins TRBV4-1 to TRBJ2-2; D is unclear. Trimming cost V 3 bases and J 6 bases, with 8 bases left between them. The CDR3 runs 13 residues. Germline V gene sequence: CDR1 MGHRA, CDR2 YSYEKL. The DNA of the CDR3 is TGCGCCAGCAGCCAGGGGTCCCCCGGGGAGCTGTTTTTT. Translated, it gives CASSQGSPGELFF.

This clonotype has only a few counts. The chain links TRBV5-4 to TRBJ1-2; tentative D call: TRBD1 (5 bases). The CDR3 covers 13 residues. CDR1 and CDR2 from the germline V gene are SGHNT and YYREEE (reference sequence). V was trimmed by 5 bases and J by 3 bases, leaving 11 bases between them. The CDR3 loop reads CASSSDTDYGYTF. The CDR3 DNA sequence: TGTGCCAGCAGTTCGGACACGGACTATGGCTACACCTTC.

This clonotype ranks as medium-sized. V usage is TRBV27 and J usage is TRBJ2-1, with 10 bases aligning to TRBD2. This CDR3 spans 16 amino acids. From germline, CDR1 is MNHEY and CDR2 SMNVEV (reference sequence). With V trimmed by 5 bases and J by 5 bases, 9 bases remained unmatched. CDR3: CASSPPGLAWNNEQFF. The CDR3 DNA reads TGTGCCAGCAGTCCCCCGGGACTAGCGTGGAACAATGAGCAGTTCTTC.

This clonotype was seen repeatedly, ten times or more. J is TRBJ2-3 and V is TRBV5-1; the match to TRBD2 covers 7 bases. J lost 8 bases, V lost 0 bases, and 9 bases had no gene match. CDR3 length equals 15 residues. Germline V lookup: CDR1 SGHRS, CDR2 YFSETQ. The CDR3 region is CASSLEGGVAGTQYF. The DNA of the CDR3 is TGCGCCAGCAGCTTGGAGGGCGGTGTAGCGGGTACGCAGTATTTT.

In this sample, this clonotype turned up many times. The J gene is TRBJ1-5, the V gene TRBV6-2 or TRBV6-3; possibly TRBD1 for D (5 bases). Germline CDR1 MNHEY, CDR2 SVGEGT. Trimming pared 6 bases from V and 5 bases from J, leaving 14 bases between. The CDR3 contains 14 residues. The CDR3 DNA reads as TGTGCCAGCAGCCTAACCCAGGGATATCAGCCCCAGCATTTT. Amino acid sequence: CASSLTQGYQPQHF.